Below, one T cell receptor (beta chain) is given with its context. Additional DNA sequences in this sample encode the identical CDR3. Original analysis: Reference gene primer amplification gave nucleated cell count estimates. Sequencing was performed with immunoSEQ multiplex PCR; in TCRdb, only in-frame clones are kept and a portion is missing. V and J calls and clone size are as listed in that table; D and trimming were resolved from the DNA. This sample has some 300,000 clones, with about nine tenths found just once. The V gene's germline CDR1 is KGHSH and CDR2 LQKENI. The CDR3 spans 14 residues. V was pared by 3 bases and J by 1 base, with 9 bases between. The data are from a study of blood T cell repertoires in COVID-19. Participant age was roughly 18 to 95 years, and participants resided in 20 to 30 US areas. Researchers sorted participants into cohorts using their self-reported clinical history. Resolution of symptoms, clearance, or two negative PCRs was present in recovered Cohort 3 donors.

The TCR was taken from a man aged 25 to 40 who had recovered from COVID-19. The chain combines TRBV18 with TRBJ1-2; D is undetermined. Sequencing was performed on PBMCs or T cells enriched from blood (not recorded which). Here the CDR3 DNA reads TGTGCCAGCTCACCCACGGGGAGTAACTATGGCTACACCTTC. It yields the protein CASSPTGSNYGYTF.